Listed below are T cell receptor beta chains from one sample, sequenced in a study of human T cells and chemical hapten exposure. TCRdb itself ran the RACE reads through MiXCR, one entry per CDR3 protein. The sample carries just under 350,000 distinct CDR3 sequences, roughly 6.9% recorded once. Sequences were derived from whole blood, sampled in connection with sensitization to the hapten diphenylcyclopropenone (DPC). These TCRs come from a woman under 30 with alopecia areata. Some clones in this sample may be carry-over from other donors' samples. Both conserved end residues are part of each CDR3. D genes are given only for firm matches. Size is stated for part of the rows, as once, few or many counts, or as a class when the clone is expanded.

clone_size	j_call	v_call	d_call	cdr3_aa	cdr3_nt
NA	TRBJ1-3	TRBV6-1	TRBD1	CASSRFTGTGGVSSGNTIYF	TGTGCCAGCAGTCGATTTACCGGGACAGGGGGCGTCAGCTCTGGAAACACCATATATTTT
NA	TRBJ2-3	TRBV19	TRBD2	CASSIRFVGGGPDTQYF	TGTGCCAGTAGTATCCGGTTCGTCGGCGGGGGGCCCGATACGCAGTATTTT
NA	TRBJ2-1	TRBV2	TRBD1	CASRDDRVHGEQFF	TGTGCCAGCAGGGACGACAGGGTTCATGGAGAGCAGTTCTTC
NA	TRBJ2-5	TRBV4-3	NA	CASSQDPRQETQYF	TGCGCCAGCAGCCAAGATCCCAGACAAGAGACCCAGTACTTC
NA	TRBJ2-3	TRBV5-5	TRBD1	CASRPGGATDTQYF	TGTGCCAGCAGACCAGGGGGCGCGACAGATACGCAGTATTTT
NA	TRBJ1-5	TRBV6-2/TRBV6-3	NA	CASSPQSSTGNNQPQHF	TGTGCCAGCAGCCCCCAGAGCAGTACAGGGAACAATCAGCCCCAGCATTTT
many	TRBJ2-7	TRBV7-3	NA	CASSLNDRDEQYF	TGTGCCAGCAGCTTGAACGACCGGGACGAGCAGTACTTC
many	TRBJ1-4	TRBV14	NA	CASSQEPCREPF	TGTGCCAGCAGCCAAGAACCCTGCAGGGAGCCTTTT
few	TRBJ2-1	TRBV20-1	NA	CSATDTGNEQFF	TGCAGTGCCACGGACACCGGGAATGAGCAGTTCTTC
many	TRBJ2-3	TRBV5-4	NA	CASSLGATSTDTQYF	TGTGCCAGCAGCTTGGGGGCGACTAGCACAGATACGCAGTATTTT
NA	TRBJ2-4	TRBV28	NA	CASSLRYF	TGTGCCAGCAGTCTACGTTACTTC
many	TRBJ2-3	TRBV29-1	TRBD2	CSVEQGAGGLADTQYF	TGCAGCGTTGAACAGGGAGCGGGGGGGCTTGCAGATACGCAGTATTTT
NA	TRBJ1-2	TRBV7-8	NA	CASSLDRERTLNYGYTF	TGTGCCAGCAGCTTAGATAGGGAAAGGACCCTTAACTATGGCTACACCTTC
many	TRBJ1-1	TRBV15	NA	CATSRDQGAGWGTEAFF	TGTGCCACCAGCAGAGATCAAGGGGCAGGATGGGGGACTGAAGCTTTCTTT
many	TRBJ2-2	TRBV29-1	NA	CSVIRGTTNTGELFF	TGCAGCGTTATCAGAGGGACCACGAACACCGGGGAGCTGTTTTTT
NA	TRBJ2-7	TRBV13	TRBD2	CASSYGLAGGGEQYF	TGTGCCAGCAGCTACGGACTAGCGGGGGGTGGCGAGCAGTACTTC
few	TRBJ2-3	TRBV20-1	NA	CSARSTFSPTASSTDTQYF	TGCAGTGCTAGATCAACCTTTAGCCCGACAGCCTCTAGCACAGATACGCAGTATTTT
many	TRBJ2-3	TRBV28	NA	CASSIPPGTDTQYF	TGTGCCAGCAGTATACCCCCGGGGACAGATACGCAGTATTTT
NA	TRBJ2-1	TRBV10-3	TRBD1	CAIQGDRAAEQFF	TGTGCCATCCAGGGGGACAGGGCGGCTGAGCAGTTCTTC
many	TRBJ1-2	TRBV6-5	NA	CASSYARLGGGYTF	TGTGCCAGCAGTTACGCCAGACTCGGAGGAGGCTACACCTTC
many	TRBJ1-1	TRBV18	NA	CASSPFIGVSDTEAFF	TGTGCCAGCTCACCATTCATTGGGGTGTCCGACACTGAAGCTTTCTTT
NA	TRBJ2-2	TRBV7-2	NA	CASSLSLVRGGTGELFF	TGTGCCAGCAGCTTATCTCTTGTCAGGGGAGGAACCGGGGAGCTGTTTTTT
NA	TRBJ1-1	TRBV12-3/TRBV12-4	TRBD1	CASRKDRVTEAFF	TGTGCCAGCAGAAAGGACAGGGTCACTGAAGCTTTCTTT